This T cell receptor beta chain was identified in a study of blood T cell repertoires in COVID-19. Turning to the study itself: Acute and convalescent COVID-19 specimens originated in the United States, Italy and Spain. Nucleic acid was either cDNA or gDNA, and it came from T cells, B-cell-depleted T cells, or PBMCs.

Authors' data handling: Reference gene primer amplification yielded estimated nucleated cell counts. The method was immunoSEQ multiplex PCR; TCRdb's version includes in-frame clones alone and lacks a portion of them. That table is the source of V, J and clone size, and D and trimming were worked out from the DNA. Seen here are 150,000 to 200,000 clones, about 81% observed once, and the top ten hold approximately 11%. Germline lookup yields CDR1 KGHDR and CDR2 SFDVKD. Trimming removed 5 bases at V and 0 bases at J, with 13 bases between. The CDR3 has 16 amino acids. Sequencing was performed on peripheral blood. The clonotype was recovered from a man aged 60 to 69 with active or convalescent COVID-19. The chain links TRBV24-1 to TRBJ1-5, with D unclear. The CDR3 protein is CATSAPARPSNQPQHF. The CDR3 DNA is TGTGCCACCAGTGCCCCTGCGAGGCCTAGCAATCAGCCCCAGCATTTT.